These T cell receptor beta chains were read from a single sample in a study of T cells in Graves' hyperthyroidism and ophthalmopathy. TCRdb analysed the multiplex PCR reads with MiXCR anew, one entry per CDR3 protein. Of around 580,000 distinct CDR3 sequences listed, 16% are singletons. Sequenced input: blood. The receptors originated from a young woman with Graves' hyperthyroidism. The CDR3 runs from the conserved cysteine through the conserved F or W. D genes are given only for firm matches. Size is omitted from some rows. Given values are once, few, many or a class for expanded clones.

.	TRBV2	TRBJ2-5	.	TGTGCCAGCTACAGGGAGCCTGGGTTACAGTACTTC	CASYREPGLQYF
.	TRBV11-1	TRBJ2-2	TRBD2	TGTGCCAGCAGCCCCAAGGGACTAGCGGGAGCCGGGGAGCTGTTTTTT	CASSPKGLAGAGELFF
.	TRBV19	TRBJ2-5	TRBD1	TGTGCCAGTAGTATCTCCGGGACAGGGACGGGGAAACAAGAGACCCAGTACTTC	CASSISGTGTGKQETQYF
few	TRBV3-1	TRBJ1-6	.	TGTGCCAGCAGCCAACAGGGGAGTGGTACCCTCCACTTT	CASSQQGSGTLHF
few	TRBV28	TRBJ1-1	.	TGTGCCAGCAATATAAACACTGAAGCTTTCTTT	CASNINTEAFF
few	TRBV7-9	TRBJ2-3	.	TGTGCCAGCTACAGACAGGGGCTAGCGGGGTTCACAGATACGCAGTATTTT	CASYRQGLAGFTDTQYF
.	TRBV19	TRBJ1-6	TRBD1	TGTGCCAGTAGCCGCCGGCAGGGGGGGGGCTATTCACCCCTCCACTTT	CASSRRQGGGYSPLHF
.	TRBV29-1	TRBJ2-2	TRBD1	TGCAGCGTCTCCGGACAGGGGTTCGGCGGGGAGCTGTTTTTT	CSVSGQGFGGELFF
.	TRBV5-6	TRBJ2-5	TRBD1	TGTGCCAGCAGCTCCAGGGGGCTAGTGGAGACCCAGTACTTC	CASSSRGLVETQYF
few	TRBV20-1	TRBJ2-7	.	TGCAGTGCTAGAATCCTCAGGGACTACGAGCAGTACTTC	CSARILRDYEQYF
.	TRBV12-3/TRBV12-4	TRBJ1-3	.	TGTGCCAGCAGTTTACAGGTCTCTGGAAACACCATATATTTT	CASSLQVSGNTIYF
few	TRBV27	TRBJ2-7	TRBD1	TGTGCCAGCAGTTTATCAGGGACAGGCGAGTCCGAGCAGTACTTC	CASSLSGTGESEQYF
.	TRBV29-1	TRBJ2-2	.	TGCAGCGTTGAAACCGGGACAACTAACACCGGGGAGCTGTTTTTT	CSVETGTTNTGELFF
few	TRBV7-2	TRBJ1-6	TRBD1	TGTGCCATCGTCGGGGGCACAGGGGCTAATTCACCCCTCCACTTT	CAIVGGTGANSPLHF
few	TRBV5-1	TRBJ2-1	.	TGCGCCAGCCAGAGCCGGCCCCACAATGAGCAGTTCTTC	CASQSRPHNEQFF
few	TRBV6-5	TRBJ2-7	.	TGTGCCAGCAGTTACTCGATCGGGGCAGCCCGAAGGTGGGAGCAGTACTTC	CASSYSIGAARRWEQYF
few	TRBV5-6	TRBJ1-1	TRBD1	TGTGCCAGCAGCCCCCTTAACAGGGGCGCTGAAGCTTTCTTT	CASSPLNRGAEAFF
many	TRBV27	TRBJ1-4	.	TGTGCCAGCAGTCCACACGGATTTCCTAATGAAAAACTGTTTTTT	CASSPHGFPNEKLFF
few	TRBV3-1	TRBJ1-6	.	TGTGCCAGCAGCCAAGATGCAGCGTATAATTCACCCCTCCACTTT	CASSQDAAYNSPLHF
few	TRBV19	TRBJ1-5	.	TGTGCCAGTAGTACCGGGACGTACAATCAGCCCCAGCATTTT	CASSTGTYNQPQHF
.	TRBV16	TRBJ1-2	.	TGTGCCAGCAGCCGTCCGGTGAGCTATGGCTACACCTTC	CASSRPVSYGYTF
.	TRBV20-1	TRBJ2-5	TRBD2	TGCAGTGCTAGAGTGGCTAGCGGGGGATTCCAAGAGACCCAGTACTTC	CSARVASGGFQETQYF
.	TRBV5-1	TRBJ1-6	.	TGCGCCAGCAGCCCGCAGGGGAATCGTTCACCCCTCCACTTT	CASSPQGNRSPLHF
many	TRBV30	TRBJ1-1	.	TGTGCCTGGAGTCCAGGACAGTGGACTGAAGCTTTCTTT	CAWSPGQWTEAFF
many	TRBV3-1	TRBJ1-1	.	TGTGCCAGCAGCCCCCGCAGGGTGGCTGAAGCTTTCTTT	CASSPRRVAEAFF
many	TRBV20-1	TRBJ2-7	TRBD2	TGCAGTGCTAGAGGCGGGGAGGGACTAGCGGGGGGGGAGCCCTACGAGCAGTACTTC	CSARGGEGLAGGEPYEQYF
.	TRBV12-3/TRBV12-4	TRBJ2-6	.	TGTGCCAGCAGTTTCCGTGAGGGATTAAGGGCCAACGTCCTGACTTTC	CASSFREGLRANVLTF
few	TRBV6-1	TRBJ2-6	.	TGTGCCAGCAGTCCGGTGGGGTCTGGGGCCAACGTCCTGACTTTC	CASSPVGSGANVLTF
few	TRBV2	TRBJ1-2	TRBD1	TGTGCCAGCAGGGGACAGCCTTATGGCTACACCTTC	CASRGQPYGYTF